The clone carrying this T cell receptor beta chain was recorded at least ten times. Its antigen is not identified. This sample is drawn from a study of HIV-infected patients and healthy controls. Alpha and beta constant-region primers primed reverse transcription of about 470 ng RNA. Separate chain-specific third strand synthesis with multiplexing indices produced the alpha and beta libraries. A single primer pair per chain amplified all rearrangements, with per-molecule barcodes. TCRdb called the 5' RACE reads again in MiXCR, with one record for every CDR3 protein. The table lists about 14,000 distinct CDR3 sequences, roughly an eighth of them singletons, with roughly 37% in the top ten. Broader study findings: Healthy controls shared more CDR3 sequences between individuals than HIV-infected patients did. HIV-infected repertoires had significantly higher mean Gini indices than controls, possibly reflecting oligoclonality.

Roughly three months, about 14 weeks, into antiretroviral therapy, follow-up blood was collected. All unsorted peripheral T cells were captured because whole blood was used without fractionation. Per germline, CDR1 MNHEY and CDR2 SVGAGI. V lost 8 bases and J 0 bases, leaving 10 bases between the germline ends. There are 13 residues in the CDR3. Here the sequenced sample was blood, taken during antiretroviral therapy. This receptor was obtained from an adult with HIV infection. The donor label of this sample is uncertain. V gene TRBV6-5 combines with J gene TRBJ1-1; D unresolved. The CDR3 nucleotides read TGTGCCAGCCACAGCAAGTTGAACACTGAAGCTTTCTTT. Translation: CASHSKLNTEAFF.